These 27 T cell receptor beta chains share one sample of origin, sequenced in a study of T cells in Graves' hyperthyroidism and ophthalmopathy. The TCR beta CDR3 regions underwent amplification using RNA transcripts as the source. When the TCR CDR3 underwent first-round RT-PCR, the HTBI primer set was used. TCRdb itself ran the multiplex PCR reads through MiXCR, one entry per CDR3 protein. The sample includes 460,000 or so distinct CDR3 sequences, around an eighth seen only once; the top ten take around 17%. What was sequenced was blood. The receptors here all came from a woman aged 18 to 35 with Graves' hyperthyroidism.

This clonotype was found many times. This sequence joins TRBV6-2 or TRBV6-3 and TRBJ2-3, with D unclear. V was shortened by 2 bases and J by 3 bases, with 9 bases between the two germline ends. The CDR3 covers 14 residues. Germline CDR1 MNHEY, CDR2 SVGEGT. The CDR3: CASSYRAGTDTQYF. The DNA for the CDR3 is TGTGCCAGCAGTTACAGGGCAGGAACAGATACGCAGTATTTT.

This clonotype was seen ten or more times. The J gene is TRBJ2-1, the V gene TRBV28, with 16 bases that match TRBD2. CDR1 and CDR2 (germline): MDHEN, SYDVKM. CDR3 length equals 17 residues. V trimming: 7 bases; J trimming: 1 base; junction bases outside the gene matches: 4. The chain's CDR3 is CASTGTSGRGSYNEQFF. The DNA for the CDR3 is TGTGCCAGCACTGGGACTAGCGGGAGGGGGTCCTACAATGAGCAGTTCTTC.

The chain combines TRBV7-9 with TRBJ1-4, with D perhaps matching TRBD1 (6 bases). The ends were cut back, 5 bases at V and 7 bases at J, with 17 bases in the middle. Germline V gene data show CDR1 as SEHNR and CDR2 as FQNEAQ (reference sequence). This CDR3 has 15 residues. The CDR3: CASSEGGETPEKLFF. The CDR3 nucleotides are TGTGCCAGCAGCGAAGGGGGAGAAACGCCTGAAAAACTGTTTTTT.

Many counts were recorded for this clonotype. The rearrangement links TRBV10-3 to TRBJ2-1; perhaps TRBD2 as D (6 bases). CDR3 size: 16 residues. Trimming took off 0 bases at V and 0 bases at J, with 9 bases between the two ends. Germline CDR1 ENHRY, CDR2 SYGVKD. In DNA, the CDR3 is TGTGCCATCAGTGAGTCGGGGAGGATCTCCTACAATGAGCAGTTCTTC. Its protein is CAISESGRISYNEQFF.

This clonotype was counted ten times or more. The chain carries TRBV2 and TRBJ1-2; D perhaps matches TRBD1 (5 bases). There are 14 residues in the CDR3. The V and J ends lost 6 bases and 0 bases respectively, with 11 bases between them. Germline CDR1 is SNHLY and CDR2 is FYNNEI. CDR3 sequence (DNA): TGTGCCAGCAGGGAGGGGCCTTCTAACTATGGCTACACCTTC. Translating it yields CASREGPSNYGYTF.

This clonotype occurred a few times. This chain's CDR3 is CAISDLSGRGTDTQYF. Here the CDR3 DNA reads TGTGCCATCAGTGACTTGAGCGGGAGAGGGACAGATACGCAGTATTTT. The chain uses TRBV10-3 and TRBJ2-3, with 8 bases lining up with TRBD2. CDR3 length: 16 amino acids. CDR1 is ENHRY, CDR2 SYGVKD, per germline. Unmatched junction bases numbered 8, after V lost 3 bases and J lost 3 bases.

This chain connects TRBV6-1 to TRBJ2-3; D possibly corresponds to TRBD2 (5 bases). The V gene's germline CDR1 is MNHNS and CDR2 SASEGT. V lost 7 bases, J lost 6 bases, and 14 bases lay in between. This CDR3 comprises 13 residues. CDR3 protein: CASTGKVLDTQYF. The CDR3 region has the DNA TGTGCCAGCACGGGGAAGGTTTTGGATACGCAGTATTTT.

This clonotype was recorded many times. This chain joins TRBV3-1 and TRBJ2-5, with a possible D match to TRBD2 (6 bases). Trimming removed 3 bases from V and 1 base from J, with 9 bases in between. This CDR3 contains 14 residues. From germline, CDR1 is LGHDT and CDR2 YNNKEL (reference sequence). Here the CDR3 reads CASSHASVQETQYF. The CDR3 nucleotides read TGTGCCAGCAGCCACGCTAGCGTCCAAGAGACCCAGTACTTC.

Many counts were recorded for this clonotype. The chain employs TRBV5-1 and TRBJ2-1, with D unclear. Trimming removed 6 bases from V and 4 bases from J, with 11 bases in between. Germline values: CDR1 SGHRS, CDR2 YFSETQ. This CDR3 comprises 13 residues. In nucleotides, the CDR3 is TGCGCCAGCAAATCCGACGGTTACAATGAGCAGTTCTTC. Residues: CASKSDGYNEQFF.

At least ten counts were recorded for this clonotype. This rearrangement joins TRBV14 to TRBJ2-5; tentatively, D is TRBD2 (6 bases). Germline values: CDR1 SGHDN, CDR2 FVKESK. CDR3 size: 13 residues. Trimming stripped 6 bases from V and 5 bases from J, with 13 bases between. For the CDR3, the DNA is TGTGCCAGCAGTCGACGGGGGTGGGAGACCCAGTACTTC. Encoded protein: CASSRRGWETQYF.

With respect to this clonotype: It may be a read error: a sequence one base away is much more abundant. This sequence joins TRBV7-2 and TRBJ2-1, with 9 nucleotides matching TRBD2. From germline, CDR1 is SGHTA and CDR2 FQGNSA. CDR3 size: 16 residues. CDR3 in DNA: TGTGCCAGCAGCTCCTTAGCGGGAGTTGTAGGCAATGAGCACTTCTTC. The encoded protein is CASSSLAGVVGNEHFF.

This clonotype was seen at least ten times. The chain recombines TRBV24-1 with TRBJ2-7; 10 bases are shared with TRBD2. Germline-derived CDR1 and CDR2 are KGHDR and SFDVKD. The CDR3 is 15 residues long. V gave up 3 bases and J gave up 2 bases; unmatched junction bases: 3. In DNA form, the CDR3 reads TGTGCCACCAGTGATCCAGCGGGAGGGGCCTACGAGCAGTACTTC. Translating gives CATSDPAGGAYEQYF.

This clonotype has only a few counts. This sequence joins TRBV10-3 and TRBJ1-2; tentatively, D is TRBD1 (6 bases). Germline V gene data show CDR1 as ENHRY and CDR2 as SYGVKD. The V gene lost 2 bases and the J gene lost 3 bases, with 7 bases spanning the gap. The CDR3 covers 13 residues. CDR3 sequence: CAISENRDYGYTF. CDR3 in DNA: TGTGCCATCAGTGAGAACAGGGACTATGGCTACACCTTC.

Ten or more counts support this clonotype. In nucleotides, the CDR3 is TGCGCCAGCAGCTTGGCCAGGGAAGCGGGAGTTCCCTCGGCAGATACGCAGTATTTT. It specifies CASSLAREAGVPSADTQYF. The chain links TRBV5-1 to TRBJ2-3; 8 nucleotides line up with TRBD2. The CDR3 is made up of 19 amino acids. CDR1 and CDR2 from the germline V gene are SGHRS and YFSETQ. V lost 0 bases to trimming and J lost 4 bases; unmatched junction nucleotides: 16.

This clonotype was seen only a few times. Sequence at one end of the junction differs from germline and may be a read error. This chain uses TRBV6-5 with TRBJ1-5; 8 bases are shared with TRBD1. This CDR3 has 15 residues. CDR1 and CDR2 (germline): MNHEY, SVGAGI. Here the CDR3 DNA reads TGTGCCAACAGTTACCCGGACAGGGACGGACAGCCCCAGCATTTT. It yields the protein CANSYPDRDGQPQHF.

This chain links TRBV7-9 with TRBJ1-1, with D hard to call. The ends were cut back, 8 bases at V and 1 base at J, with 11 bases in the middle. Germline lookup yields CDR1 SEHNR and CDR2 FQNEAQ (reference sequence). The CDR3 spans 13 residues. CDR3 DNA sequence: TGTGCCAGCGGGGTGTACCAGAACACTGAAGCTTTCTTT. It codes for CASGVYQNTEAFF.

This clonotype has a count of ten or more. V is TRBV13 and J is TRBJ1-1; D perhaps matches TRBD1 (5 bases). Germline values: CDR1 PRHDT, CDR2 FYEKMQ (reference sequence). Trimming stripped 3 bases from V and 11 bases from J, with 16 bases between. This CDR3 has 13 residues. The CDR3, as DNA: TGTGCCAGCAGCTTCGGGGGGATGGCGATGGCTTTCTTT. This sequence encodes CASSFGGMAMAFF.

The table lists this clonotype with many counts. This CDR3 reads CASSFRTGVSSYNEQFF. CDR3 nucleotide sequence: TGCGCCAGCAGTTTTCGAACAGGAGTAAGCTCCTACAATGAGCAGTTCTTC. The genes are TRBV5-1 and TRBJ2-1; TRBD1 might be the D (5 bases). Germline V CDR1 and CDR2: SGHRS, YFSETQ. This CDR3 has 17 residues. V lost 5 bases and J lost 0, with 18 bases in between.

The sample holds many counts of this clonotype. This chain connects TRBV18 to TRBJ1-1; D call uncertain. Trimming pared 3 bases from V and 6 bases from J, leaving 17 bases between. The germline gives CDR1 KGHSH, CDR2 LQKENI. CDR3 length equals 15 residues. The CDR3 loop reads CASSPAYALTAEAFF. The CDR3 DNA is TGTGCCAGCTCACCTGCCTACGCCCTAACGGCTGAAGCTTTCTTT. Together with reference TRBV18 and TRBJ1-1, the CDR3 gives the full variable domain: NAGVMQNPRHLVRRRGQEARLRCSPMKGHSHVYWYRQLPEEGLKFMVYLQKENIIDESGMPKERFSAEFPKEGPSILRIQQVVRGDSAAYFCASSPAYALTAEAFFGQGTRLTVV.

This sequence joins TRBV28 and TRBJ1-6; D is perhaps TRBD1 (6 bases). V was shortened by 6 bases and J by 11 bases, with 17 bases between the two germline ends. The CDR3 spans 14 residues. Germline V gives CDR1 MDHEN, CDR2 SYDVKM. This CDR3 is CASSRTAAGTPLHF. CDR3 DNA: TGTGCCAGCAGCCGGACAGCCGCTGGGACACCCCTCCACTTT.

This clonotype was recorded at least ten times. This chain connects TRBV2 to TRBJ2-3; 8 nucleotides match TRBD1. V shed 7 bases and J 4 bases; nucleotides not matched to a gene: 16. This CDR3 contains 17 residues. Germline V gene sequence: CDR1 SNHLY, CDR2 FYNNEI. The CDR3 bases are TGTGCCAGCAAGGTGGCGAGAGGGACAGGAAGGTCAGATACGCAGTATTTT. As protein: CASKVARGTGRSDTQYF.

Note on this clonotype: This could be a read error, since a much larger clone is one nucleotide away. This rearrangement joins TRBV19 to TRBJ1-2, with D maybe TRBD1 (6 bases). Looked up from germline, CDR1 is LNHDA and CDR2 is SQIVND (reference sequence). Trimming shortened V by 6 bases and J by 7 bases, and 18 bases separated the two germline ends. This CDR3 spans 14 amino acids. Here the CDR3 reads CASSRVKTGCGYTF. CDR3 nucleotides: TGTGCCAGTAGCCGGGTAAAGACAGGCTGTGGCTACACCTTC.

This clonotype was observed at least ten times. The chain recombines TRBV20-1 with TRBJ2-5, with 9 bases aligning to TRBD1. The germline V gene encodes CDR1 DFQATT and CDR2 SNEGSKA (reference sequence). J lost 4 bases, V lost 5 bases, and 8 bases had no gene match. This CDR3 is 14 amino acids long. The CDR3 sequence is CSAGPGQGGETQYF. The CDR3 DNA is TGCAGTGCTGGGCCGGGACAGGGCGGAGAGACCCAGTACTTC.

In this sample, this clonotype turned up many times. The CDR3: CAISEPSGSSYEQYV. The CDR3 DNA follows: TGTGCCATCAGTGAGCCCAGCGGGAGCTCCTACGAGCAGTACGTC. The rearrangement links TRBV10-3 to TRBJ2-7, with TRBD2 matching over 8 bases. V was clipped by 2 bases and J by 0 bases; unmatched bases: 3. The CDR3 consists of 15 residues. Per germline, CDR1 ENHRY and CDR2 SYGVKD.

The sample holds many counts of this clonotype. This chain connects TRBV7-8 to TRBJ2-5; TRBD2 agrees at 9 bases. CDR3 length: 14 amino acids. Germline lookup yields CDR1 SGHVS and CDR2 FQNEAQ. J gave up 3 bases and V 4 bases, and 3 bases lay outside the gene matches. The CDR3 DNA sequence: TGTGCCAGCAGCTACGTAGCGGGAGAAGAGACCCAGTACTTC. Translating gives CASSYVAGEETQYF. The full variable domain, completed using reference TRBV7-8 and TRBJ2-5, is GAGVSQSPRYKVAKRGQDVALRCDPISGHVSLFWYQQALGQGPEFLTYFQNEAQLDKSGLPSDRFFAERPEGSVSTLKIQRTQQEDSAVYLCASSYVAGEETQYFGPGTRLLVL.

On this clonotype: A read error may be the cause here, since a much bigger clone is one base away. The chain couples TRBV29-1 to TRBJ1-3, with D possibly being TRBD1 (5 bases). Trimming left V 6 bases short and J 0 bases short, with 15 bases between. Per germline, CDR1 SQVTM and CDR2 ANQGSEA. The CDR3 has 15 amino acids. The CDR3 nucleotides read TGCAGCGTCGCGGACGGGGCCAGCTCTGGAAACACCATATATTTT. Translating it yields CSVADGASSGNTIYF.

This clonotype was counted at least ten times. The CDR3 here is CAWTTYGEQYF. The CDR3 DNA follows: TGTGCCTGGACGACCTACGGCGAGCAGTACTTC. This chain connects TRBV30 to TRBJ2-7; no reliable D call. V dropped 4 bases and J dropped 6 bases, with 10 bases sitting between them. The CDR3 extends over 11 amino acids. The germline CDR1 and CDR2 sequences are GTSNPN and SVGIG (reference sequence). Complete variable domain (other parts from reference TRBV30 and TRBJ2-7): SQTIHQWPATLVQPVGSPLSLECTVEGTSNPNLYWYRQAAGRGLQLLFYSVGIGQISSEVPQNLSASRPQDRQFILSSKKLLLSDSGFYLCAWTTYGEQYFGPGTRLTVT.